This TCR beta chain appears in the sequencing data of a study of blood T cell repertoires in COVID-19. Study at large: The samples span acute and convalescent COVID-19 from the United States, Italy and Spain.

CDR1 and CDR2 from the germline V gene are GTSNPN and SVGIG (reference sequence). Trimming took off 7 bases at V and 6 bases at J, with 18 bases between the two ends. The CDR3 contains 13 residues. Per the authors' pipeline: Amplification of reference gene primers was used by the study to estimate nucleated cell counts. Method: immunoSEQ multiplex PCR; TCRdb's copy keeps in-frame clones and lacks some. The DNA gave D and trimming, while V, J and clone size come from that table. The sample carries about 330,000 clones, around 87% recorded once. This clone has just one count. The clonotype originates from a woman aged 50 to 60 with active or convalescent COVID-19. The specimen was peripheral blood. The chain couples TRBV30 to TRBJ1-2; tentative D call: TRBD1 (5 bases). DNA of the CDR3: TGTGCCTCTAATGGTCCAGGGAGGGATGGCTACACCTTC. Its translation: CASNGPGRDGYTF.